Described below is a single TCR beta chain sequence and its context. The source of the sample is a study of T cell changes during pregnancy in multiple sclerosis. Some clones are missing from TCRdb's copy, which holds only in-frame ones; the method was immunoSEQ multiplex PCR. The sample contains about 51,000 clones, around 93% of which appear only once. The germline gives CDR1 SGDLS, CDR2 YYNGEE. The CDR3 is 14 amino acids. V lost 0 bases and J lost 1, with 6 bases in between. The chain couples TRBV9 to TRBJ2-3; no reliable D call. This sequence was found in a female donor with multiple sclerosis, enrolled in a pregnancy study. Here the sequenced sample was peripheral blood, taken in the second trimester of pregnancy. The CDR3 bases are TGTGCCAGCAGCGTAGTATCCGGCACAGATACGCAGTATTTT. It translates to CASSVVSGTDTQYF. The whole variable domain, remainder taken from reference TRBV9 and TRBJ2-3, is DSGVTQTPKHLITATGQRVTLRCSPRSGDLSVYWYQQSLDQGLQFLIQYYNGEERAKGNILERFSAQQFPDLHSELNLSSLELGDSALYFCASSVVSGTDTQYFGPGTRLTVL.